The clone carrying this TCR beta chain was counted ten times or more. Its cognate antigen is unknown. The time point is: newly diagnosed GD, antithyroid drugs for less than 3 months. With RNA extracted from PBMCs as input, the TCR library was made. The data derive from a study of regulatory T cells in long-lasting Graves disease. Study results and caveats: Shared public clonotypes totalled 2,500 to 3,500 in persistent patients, compared with about 930 in new patients.

V lost 2 bases and J 2 bases, leaving 12 bases between the germline ends. Germline V gene sequence: CDR1 LGHDT, CDR2 YNNKEL (reference sequence). The CDR3 loop spans 15 amino acids. In building TCR beta libraries, iRepertoire HTBI primers were used together with Arm-PCR of CDR3 regions. TCRdb recomputed calls from the multiplex PCR reads with MiXCR, one row per CDR3 protein. The sample includes 350,000 to 550,000 distinct CDR3 sequences, roughly 17% seen only once; the top ten take 20% to 25%. The same sample was also studied in work on T cells in Graves' hyperthyroidism and ophthalmopathy. That report notes: Used for diagnoses were clinical symptoms, serum thyroxine and TRAb, thyroid ultrasound and orbital computed tomography. The HTBI primer set was used in a first-round RT-PCR of the TCR CDR3. Ophthalmopathy stood apart from stable hyperthyroidism in a 13 V-J model.

The material sequenced was peripheral blood mononuclear cells (PBMCs), taken at new diagnosis, from a patient treated with antithyroid drugs. The chain has TRBV3-1 and TRBJ2-5, with a tentative D call TRBD2 (6 bases). This clonotype was sampled from a woman aged 18 to 35 with Graves disease. CDR3 region: CASSQFLADQETQYF. The CDR3 nucleotides read TGTGCCAGCAGCCAATTCTTAGCGGATCAAGAGACCCAGTACTTC.